The 13 T cell receptor beta chains below come from one sample, sequenced in a study of blood T cell repertoires in COVID-19. Repertoires were generated with immunoSEQ multiplex PCR, while TCRdb's copy carries only in-frame clones and drops some. This sample has about 70,000 clones; approximately 80% occur once, and the top ten carry more than 4.5%. The sequencing sample was made of peripheral blood. The source is an elderly woman with active or convalescent COVID-19.

This clone was seen only a few times. The chain's CDR3 is CASSPTGNTEAFF. CDR3 sequence (DNA): TGTGCCAGCTCACCGACAGGGAACACTGAAGCTTTCTTT. The V call is TRBV18, the J call TRBJ1-1, with TRBD1 as a possible D gene (6 bases). The CDR3 totals 13 residues. V lost 3 bases, J lost 1 base, and 6 bases lay in between. The germline V gene has CDR1 KGHSH and CDR2 LQKENI.

The V call is TRBV30, the J call TRBJ1-1; D unclear. The CDR3 spans 13 residues. V lost 1 base, J lost 4 bases, and 10 bases lay in between. Germline CDR1 is GTSNPN and CDR2 is SVGIG (reference sequence). Here the CDR3 reads CAWSERRITEAFF. The CDR3 region has the DNA TGTGCCTGGAGTGAAAGGCGGATCACTGAAGCTTTCTTT.

The chain joins TRBV19 to TRBJ2-5, with D possibly being TRBD1 (5 bases). V shed 1 base and J shed 3 bases, with 12 bases lying between them. The germline gives CDR1 LNHDA, CDR2 SQIVND (reference sequence). This CDR3 has 15 amino acids. CDR3 DNA: TGTGCCAGTAGTATAGTGGCAGGGTCTAAAGAGACCCAGTACTTC. Translation gives CASSIVAGSKETQYF. Variable domain in full (rest from reference TRBV19 and TRBJ2-5): DGGITQSPKYLFRKEGQNVTLSCEQNLNHDAMYWYRQDPGQGLRLIYYSQIVNDFQKGDIAEGYSVSREKKESFPLTVTSAQKNPTAFYLCASSIVAGSKETQYFGPGTRLLVL.

In its sample, this clone was seen once. The rearrangement uses TRBV11-3 and TRBJ2-7, with 10 bases matching TRBD1. CDR1 is SGHNT and CDR2 is YENEEA in the germline V gene. The CDR3 loop spans 16 amino acids. V dropped 3 bases and J dropped 0; count of bases not matched to a gene: 5. The CDR3: CASSLAGTGASYEQYF. The CDR3 nucleotides are TGTGCCAGCAGCTTGGCCGGGACAGGGGCCTCCTACGAGCAGTACTTC.

V and J are TRBV9 and TRBJ2-3; 7 bases fit TRBD1. This CDR3 is 16 amino acids long. CDR1 is SGDLS, CDR2 YYNGEE, per germline. V shed 0 bases, J shed 0 bases, and the junction held 4 bases outside the gene matches. The CDR3 DNA sequence: TGTGCCAGCAGCGTAGGGACAGGAACTAGCACAGATACGCAGTATTTT. Its translation is CASSVGTGTSTDTQYF.

V usage is TRBV19 and J usage is TRBJ1-1; 9 positions match TRBD1. The V and J ends lost 7 bases and 1 base, in that order; junction bases with no gene match: 4. Germline-derived CDR1 and CDR2 are LNHDA and SQIVND (reference sequence). The CDR3 consists of 14 residues. The CDR3 sequence is CASKWTGENTEAFF. The CDR3, as DNA: TGTGCCAGTAAATGGACAGGGGAGAACACTGAAGCTTTCTTT.

The chain joins TRBV7-6 to TRBJ2-3; 8 positions match TRBD2. This CDR3 contains 16 residues. Germline V gene sequence: CDR1 SGHVS, CDR2 FNYEAQ. With V trimmed by 0 bases and J by 1 base, 3 bases remained unmatched. CDR3 protein: CASSLASGGGTDTQYF. CDR3 in DNA: TGTGCCAGCAGCTTAGCGTCGGGAGGGGGCACAGATACGCAGTATTTT.

V usage is TRBV6-2 or TRBV6-3 and J usage is TRBJ2-1, with 7 bases fitting TRBD2. Looked up from germline, CDR1 is MNHEY and CDR2 is SVGEGT. Trimming removed 5 bases from V and 0 bases from J; junction bases left unmatched: 10. The CDR3 is 17 residues long. The CDR3 DNA is TGTGCCAGCAGTCCATACCGAGCGGGGTTCTCCTACAATGAGCAGTTCTTC. Translating gives CASSPYRAGFSYNEQFF.

The chain employs TRBV27 and TRBJ2-7, with 8 bases identical to TRBD2. The CDR3 runs 15 residues. CDR1 is MNHEY and CDR2 is SMNVEV in the germline V gene (reference sequence). Trimming took 6 bases from V and 5 from J; bases not matched to a gene: 12. The CDR3 region has the DNA TGTGCCAGCAGGCCCGGGGGAGCGGGAGTCAACGAGCAGTACTTC. It codes for CASRPGGAGVNEQYF.

This clone was picked up many times. The chain uses TRBV4-1 and TRBJ1-2; TRBD1 matches 7 bases. The CDR3 extends over 21 amino acids. The germline V gene encodes CDR1 MGHRA and CDR2 YSYEKL. V shed 4 bases, J shed 8 bases, and the junction held 31 bases outside the gene matches. This CDR3 is CASSPLPGPRDRGFGSRGYTF. The CDR3 DNA follows: TGCGCCAGCAGCCCCCTTCCCGGGCCCCGGGACAGAGGGTTTGGTAGTAGGGGCTACACCTTC.

This chain links TRBV10-3 with TRBJ2-7, with 8 positions matching TRBD1. J was trimmed by 5 bases and V by 7 bases; bases with no gene match: 7. The V gene's germline CDR1 is ENHRY and CDR2 SYGVKD. CDR3 length equals 13 residues. The CDR3 nucleotides are TGTGCCATCAACCAGGGGGCTGAGGACGAGCAGTACTTC. Translating gives CAINQGAEDEQYF.

The CDR3: CASSEAPGSYNEQFF. For the CDR3, the DNA is TGTGCCAGCAGTGAAGCACCCGGCTCCTACAATGAGCAGTTCTTC. This chain connects TRBV6-1 to TRBJ2-1; no reliable D call. CDR1 is MNHNS and CDR2 is SASEGT in the germline V gene. CDR3 length: 15 residues. Trimming took 0 bases from V and 0 from J, leaving 6 bases between them.

The genes are TRBV2 and TRBJ1-5, with TRBD1 matching 8 bases. CDR3 length: 14 residues. The trim removed 2 bases at V and 7 bases at J, leaving 4 bases unmatched. Germline-derived CDR1 and CDR2 are SNHLY and FYNNEI. The DNA of the CDR3 is TGTGCCAGCAGTGAACGACAGGGGTTCCAGCCCCAGCATTTT. Amino acid sequence: CASSERQGFQPQHF.